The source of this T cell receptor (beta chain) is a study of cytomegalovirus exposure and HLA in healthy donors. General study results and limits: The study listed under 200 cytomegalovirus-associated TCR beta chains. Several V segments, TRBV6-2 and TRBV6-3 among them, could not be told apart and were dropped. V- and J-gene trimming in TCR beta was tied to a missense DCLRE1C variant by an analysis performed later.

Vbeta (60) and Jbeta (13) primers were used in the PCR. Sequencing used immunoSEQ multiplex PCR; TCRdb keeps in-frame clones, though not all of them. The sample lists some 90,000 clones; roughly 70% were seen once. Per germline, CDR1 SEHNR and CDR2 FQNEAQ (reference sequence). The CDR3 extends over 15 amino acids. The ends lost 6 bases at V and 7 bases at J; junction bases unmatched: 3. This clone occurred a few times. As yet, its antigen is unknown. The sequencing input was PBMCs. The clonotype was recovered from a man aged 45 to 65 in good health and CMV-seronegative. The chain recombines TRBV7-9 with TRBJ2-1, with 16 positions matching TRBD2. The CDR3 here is CASRGLAGGTNEQFF. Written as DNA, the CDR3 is TGTGCCAGCAGGGGACTAGCGGGGGGGACGAATGAGCAGTTCTTC.